This T cell receptor beta chain was recorded in a study of shared clonotypes between healthy human individuals. Per the germline V gene, CDR1 is SGHAT and CDR2 is FQNNGV. V was shortened by 3 bases and J by 1 base, with 13 bases between the two germline ends. There are 15 residues in the CDR3. Only in-frame clones appear in the TCRdb table, and some are missing; sequencing was by immunoSEQ multiplex PCR. The table has over a million clones, about 80% seen once. The TCR was taken from a man aged 18-30 years in good health. Some clones in this sample may be carry-over from other donors' samples. This chain uses TRBV11-2 with TRBJ2-7; D perhaps matches TRBD2 (6 bases). The sequenced material came from memory CD4+ T cells from PBMCs. The subset: CD45RA-negative fraction. CDR3 amino acids: CASSFRPGESYEQYF. The CDR3 bases are TGTGCCAGCAGCTTTCGTCCGGGAGAATCCTACGAGCAGTACTTC.